This TCR beta chain was captured by sequencing in a study of blood T cell repertoires in COVID-19. Background on the study: The samples span acute and convalescent COVID-19 from the United States, Italy and Spain. PBMCs, B-cell-depleted T cells, or T cells were the source of the cDNA or gDNA that made up the material.

As processed by the authors: For nucleated cells, counts were estimated from reference gene primer amplification. Libraries were prepared by immunoSEQ multiplex PCR; TCRdb keeps only in-frame clonotypes and omits some of them. Clonal size and the V and J genes are those of that table, whereas D and trimming came from the DNA. The sample includes around 150,000 clones, over 65% of them seen just once. This clone came up a few times. The CDR3 extends over 15 amino acids. CDR1 and CDR2 from the germline V gene are MDHEN and SYDVKM. J gave up 4 bases and V 2 bases, and 4 bases lay outside the gene matches.

The clonotype comes from a man in his sixties or seventies with acute or convalescent COVID-19. Sequences were obtained from peripheral blood. The genes are TRBV28 and TRBJ1-2; 10 nucleotides match TRBD1. In nucleotides, the CDR3 is TGTGCCAGCAGTTTAGGGGACAGGGGATTCTATGGCTACACCTTC. Its translation: CASSLGDRGFYGYTF.